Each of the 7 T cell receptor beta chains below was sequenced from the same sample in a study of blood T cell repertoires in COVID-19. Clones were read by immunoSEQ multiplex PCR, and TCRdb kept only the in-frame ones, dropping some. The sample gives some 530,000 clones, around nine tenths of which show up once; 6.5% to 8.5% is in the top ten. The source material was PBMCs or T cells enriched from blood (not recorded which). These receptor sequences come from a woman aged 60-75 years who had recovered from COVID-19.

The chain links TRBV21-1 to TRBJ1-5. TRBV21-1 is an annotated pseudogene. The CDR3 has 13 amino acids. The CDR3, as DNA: TGTGCCATTATGTGGACGGGAAGTCAGCCCCAGCATTTT. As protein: CAIMWTGSQPQHF.

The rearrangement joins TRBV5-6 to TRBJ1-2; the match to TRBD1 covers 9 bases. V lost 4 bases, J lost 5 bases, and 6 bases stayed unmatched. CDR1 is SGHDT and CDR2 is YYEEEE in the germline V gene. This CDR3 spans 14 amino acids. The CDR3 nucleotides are TGTGCCAGCAGCCGCGAACAGGGGGCGTATGGCTACACCTTC. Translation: CASSREQGAYGYTF.

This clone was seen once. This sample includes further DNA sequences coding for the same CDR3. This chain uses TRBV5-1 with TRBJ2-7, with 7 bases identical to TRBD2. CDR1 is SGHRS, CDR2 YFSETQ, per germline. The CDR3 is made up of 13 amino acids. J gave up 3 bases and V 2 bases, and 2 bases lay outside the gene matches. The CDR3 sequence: CASSFGGGYEQYF. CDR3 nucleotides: TGCGCCAGCAGCTTTGGCGGGGGCTACGAGCAGTACTTC.

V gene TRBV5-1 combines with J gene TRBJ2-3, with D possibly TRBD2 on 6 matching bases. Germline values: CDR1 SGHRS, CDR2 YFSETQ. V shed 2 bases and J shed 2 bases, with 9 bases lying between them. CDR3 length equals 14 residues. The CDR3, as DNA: TGCGCCAGCAGCTTTGCGGGGAACACAGATACGCAGTATTTT. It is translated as CASSFAGNTDTQYF.

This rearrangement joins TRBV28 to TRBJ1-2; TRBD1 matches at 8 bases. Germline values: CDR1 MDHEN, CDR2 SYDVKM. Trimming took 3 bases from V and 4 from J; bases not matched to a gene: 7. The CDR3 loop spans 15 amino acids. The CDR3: CASSFMDREGYGYTF. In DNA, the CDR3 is TGTGCCAGCAGTTTTATGGACAGGGAGGGCTATGGCTACACCTTC.

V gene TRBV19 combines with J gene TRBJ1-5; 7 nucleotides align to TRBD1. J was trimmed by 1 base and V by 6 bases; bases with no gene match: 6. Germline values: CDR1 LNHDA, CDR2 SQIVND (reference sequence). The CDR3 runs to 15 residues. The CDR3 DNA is TGTGCCAGTAGGCCGACAGGGAGGAGCAATCAGCCCCAGCATTTT. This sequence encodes CASRPTGRSNQPQHF.

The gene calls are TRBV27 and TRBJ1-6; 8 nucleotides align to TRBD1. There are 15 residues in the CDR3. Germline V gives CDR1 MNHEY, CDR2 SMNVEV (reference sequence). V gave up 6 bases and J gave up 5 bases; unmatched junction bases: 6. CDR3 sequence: CASSFGTGNNSPLHF. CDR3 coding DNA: TGTGCCAGCAGCTTCGGGACAGGCAATAATTCACCCCTCCACTTT.